One sample yielded the 17 T cell receptor beta chains listed below, sequenced in a study of OX40 agonist ivuxolimab in advanced cancers. Here immunoSEQ multiplex PCR was the method, and the copy in TCRdb shows in-frame clones only, minus some. The table lists tens of thousands of clones, roughly 89% of them singletons. The material was CD4+ or CD8+ T cells sorted from blood, obtained in a trial of the OX40 agonist ivuxolimab. The receptors come from an adult with an advanced solid tumor such as melanoma, head and neck, liver or kidney cancer.

CDR3 residues: CASSQDRGSSYEQYF. The DNA for the CDR3 is TGCGCCAGCAGCCAGGATCGGGGGAGCTCCTACGAGCAGTACTTC. V is TRBV4-1 and J is TRBJ2-7, with D possibly matching TRBD2 (6 bases). Germline V gene lookup returns CDR1 MGHRA and CDR2 YSYEKL. There are 15 residues in the CDR3. With 3 bases removed from V and 0 bases from J, the gap between germline ends came to 12 bases.

This clone was counted once. The chain employs TRBV5-1 and TRBJ2-7; D uncertain. Germline V CDR1 and CDR2: SGHRS, YFSETQ. The V end lost 0 bases, the J end lost 0 bases, and 4 bases lay between the germline ends. The CDR3 length is 13 residues. CDR3: CASSLVFSYEQYF. In nucleotides, the CDR3 is TGCGCCAGCAGCTTGGTGTTCTCCTACGAGCAGTACTTC.

The chain is built from TRBV19 and TRBJ1-1; the D is unclear. Germline values: CDR1 LNHDA, CDR2 SQIVND (reference sequence). The CDR3 is made up of 12 amino acids. The germline V and J ends were trimmed by 3 bases and 4 bases, with 6 bases remaining between them. CDR3 protein: CASSITGTEAFF. For the CDR3, the DNA is TGTGCCAGTAGTATTACGGGCACTGAAGCTTTCTTT.

This chain joins TRBV27 and TRBJ1-1, with 7 nucleotides matching TRBD1. Germline V gene lookup returns CDR1 MNHEY and CDR2 SMNVEV (reference sequence). The V segment lost 2 bases and the J segment 10 bases; nucleotides outside the gene matches: 19. This CDR3 region has 17 residues. The CDR3 sequence is CASSLHRAGGNVKGAFF. The DNA for the CDR3 is TGTGCCAGCAGTTTACATCGGGCAGGGGGGAATGTTAAAGGAGCTTTCTTT.

The V gene is TRBV11-2, the J gene TRBJ2-7, with D unresolved. The CDR3 covers 14 residues. Germline CDR1 reads SGHAT; CDR2 reads FQNNGV. The V gene lost 1 base and the J gene lost 2 bases, with 9 bases spanning the gap. The CDR3 sequence is CASSLVGYTYEQYF. CDR3 nucleotide sequence: TGTGCCAGCAGCTTAGTTGGTTATACCTACGAGCAGTACTTC. The full variable domain, rest sourced from reference TRBV11-2 and TRBJ2-7, is EAGVAQSPRYKIIEKRQSVAFWCNPISGHATLYWYQQILGQGPKLLIQFQNNGVVDDSQLPKDRFSAERLKGVDSTLKIQPAKLEDSAVYLCASSLVGYTYEQYFGPGTRLTVT.

The V gene is TRBV7-2, the J gene TRBJ2-3; D is perhaps TRBD1 (6 bases). The germline V and J ends were trimmed by 1 base and 5 bases, with 16 bases remaining between them. The CDR3 is 16 residues long. The germline V gene encodes CDR1 SGHTA and CDR2 FQGNSA. This CDR3 is CASSLGQGQGEDTQYF. CDR3 coding DNA: TGTGCCAGCAGCTTAGGCCAGGGACAAGGGGAAGATACGCAGTATTTT.

The chain carries TRBV6-5 and TRBJ2-3; D possibly corresponds to TRBD2 (7 bases). Germline assignment: CDR1 MNHEY and CDR2 SVGAGI. V lost 2 bases and J lost 4, with 10 bases in between. CDR3 length: 14 residues. The CDR3 region has the DNA TGTGCCAGCAGTTACCCGGGGGGCGCAGATACGCAGTATTTT. This translates into CASSYPGGADTQYF.

The chain couples TRBV6-5 to TRBJ1-2, with 7 bases lining up with TRBD1. CDR1 is MNHEY and CDR2 is SVGAGI in the germline V gene. Trimming cost V 6 bases and J 7 bases; bases outside gene matches: 11. CDR3 length: 14 amino acids. CDR3 sequence: CASRYIRDRSGYTF. Written as DNA, the CDR3 is TGTGCCAGCAGATACATCCGGGACAGAAGTGGCTACACCTTC.

V is TRBV4-1 and J is TRBJ1-2; D is possibly TRBD1 (6 bases). The germline V and J ends were trimmed by 3 bases and 6 bases, with 20 bases remaining between them. Germline CDR1 and CDR2: MGHRA and YSYEKL. The CDR3 sequence is 16 residues long. The DNA for the CDR3 is TGCGCCAGCAGCCATGACTCGTCCGGGGGCAGGAATGGCTACACCTTC. The encoded protein is CASSHDSSGGRNGYTF.

The chain joins TRBV6-5 to TRBJ1-1; the D gene is possibly TRBD1 (6 bases). V lost 7 bases to trimming and J lost 6 bases, with 12 bases between them. CDR3 length: 12 amino acids. CDR1 and CDR2 from the germline V gene are MNHEY and SVGAGI. CDR3 residues: CASIKGGSEAFF. The CDR3 nucleotides are TGTGCCAGCATTAAGGGGGGTTCTGAAGCTTTCTTT.

J is TRBJ1-5 and V is TRBV28; no clear D gene. The CDR3 is 17 residues long. Germline CDR1 and CDR2: MDHEN and SYDVKM. Trimming removed 3 bases from V and 0 bases from J, with 15 bases in between. CDR3 region: CASSFGGETLSNQPQHF. Written as DNA, the CDR3 is TGTGCCAGCAGTTTCGGCGGGGAGACCCTTAGCAATCAGCCCCAGCATTTT.

The V call is TRBV4-1, the J call TRBJ2-7, with TRBD2 matching 9 bases. Trimming cost V 4 bases and J 0 bases; bases outside gene matches: 4. Germline V gene data show CDR1 as MGHRA and CDR2 as YSYEKL. There are 15 residues in the CDR3. The CDR3 protein is CASSRTSESSYEQYF. The CDR3 coding sequence is TGCGCCAGCAGCCGGACTAGCGAGAGCTCCTACGAGCAGTACTTC.

The CDR3 is CASEASGRGTDTQYF. The CDR3 region has the DNA TGTGCCAGCGAGGCTAGCGGGAGAGGCACAGATACGCAGTATTTT. This chain connects TRBV2 to TRBJ2-3; 10 nucleotides agree with TRBD2. Germline CDR1 reads SNHLY; CDR2 reads FYNNEI. The CDR3 loop spans 15 amino acids. The ends lost 8 bases at V and 1 base at J; junction bases unmatched: 6.

V and J are TRBV29-1 and TRBJ1-3; 7 bases are a match to TRBD1. With V trimmed by 4 bases and J by 2 bases, 8 bases remained unmatched. This CDR3 has 15 amino acids. Germline CDR1 is SQVTM and CDR2 is ANQGSEA. The DNA of the CDR3 is TGCAGCGTTGCCCCGACAGGGACTCCTGGAAACACCATATATTTT. Translation gives CSVAPTGTPGNTIYF.

V usage is TRBV10-3 and J usage is TRBJ2-1; no clear D gene. V was shortened by 11 bases and J by 0 bases, with 14 bases between the two germline ends. CDR1 and CDR2 from the germline V gene are ENHRY and SYGVKD. The CDR3 sequence is 14 residues long. The CDR3: CAVPAAVSYNEQFF. In nucleotides, the CDR3 is TGTGCCGTCCCGGCCGCCGTCTCCTACAATGAGCAGTTCTTC.

The CDR3 sequence is CATSAFRTSYQPQHF. The CDR3 DNA reads as TGTGCCACCTCCGCATTCAGGACATCCTATCAGCCCCAGCATTTT. The rearrangement links TRBV15 to TRBJ1-5; a weak D match, TRBD1 (5 bases). This CDR3 has 15 residues. Germline CDR1 reads LNHNV; CDR2 reads YYDKDF (reference sequence). V lost 8 bases and J 5 bases, leaving 19 bases between the germline ends.

J is TRBJ1-1 and V is TRBV7-2; tentative D call: TRBD1 (5 bases). CDR1 SGHTA and CDR2 FQGNSA come from the germline V gene. Trimming took off 5 bases at V and 2 bases at J, with 15 bases between the two ends. CDR3 length equals 15 residues. The CDR3 protein is CASSPRDGFNTEAFF. CDR3 coding DNA: TGTGCCAGCAGCCCGAGGGACGGATTTAACACTGAAGCTTTCTTT.